This TCR beta chain was documented in a study of control samples from healthy donors and cancer patients (dated by TCRdb to the early 2020s). Trimming takes 1 base from V and 5 bases from J, and the germline ends sit 9 bases apart. CDR1 and CDR2 are read off the germline V gene (reference sequence) as SSHAT and FNYEAQ. The CDR3 runs 13 residues from the cysteine to the phenylalanine. Only CDR3 DNA remains: 39 bases, in frame from the first base. Library generation was performed with the immunoSEQ multiplex PCR assay. In its TCRdb copy, this immuneACCESS table keeps in-frame sequences only and misses some clones. Where compared with another copy, unresolved V genes explain less than half of these, and the others have no known cause. Across this sample there are approximately 89,000 clones, with 70% to 90% seen only once. 2.1% of the sample lies in the top ten. A note on this clone: Its antigen remains undetermined. No base quality values were provided; no much bigger clone lies one nucleotide off.

The sequence joins TRBV7-7 to TRBJ2-7; the best D guess is TRBD1, with 5 bases matching. The TCR comes from a woman aged 40 to 55 in good health. The sequenced sample was blood. In nucleotides, the sequence is TGTGCCAGCAGCTTAGGGGTGGACAACGAGCAGTACTTC. Its translation reads: CASSLGVDNEQYF.